Reported below is one TCR beta chain. V gave up 6 bases and J gave up 0 bases; unmatched junction bases: 7. The CDR3 sequence is 14 residues long. Germline assignment: CDR1 DFQATT and CDR2 SNEGSKA (reference sequence). Attached unique molecular identifiers marked individual cDNA molecules. TCRdb analysed the 5' RACE reads with MiXCR anew, one entry per CDR3 protein. This table holds 55,000 or so distinct CDR3 sequences, 9.5% to 15% found once. This sample is part of a study of early T cells in non-severe SARS-CoV-2 infection. Study overall: Sequenced material consisted of bulk RNA (from unsorted whole blood), and chains were unpaired.

V usage is TRBV20-1 and J usage is TRBJ1-2, with 7 bases identical to TRBD1. The receptor comes from an adult who was a healthcare worker with PCR-confirmed SARS-CoV-2 infection or an uninfected control (not recorded which). Material for sequencing was whole blood. CDR3 nucleotide sequence: TGCAGTGCCCGGGACAGCGAATCTAACTATGGCTACACCTTC. Its protein product is CSARDSESNYGYTF.